One and the same sample provided the 15 T cell receptor beta chains below, sequenced in a study of CD8+ T cells in alopecia areata. Stated treatment: oral pan-JAK inhibitor, 5-10 mg twice daily. Investigators isolated RNA and reverse transcribed it into cDNA to act as the sequencing template. Clones were read by immunoSEQ multiplex PCR, and TCRdb kept only the in-frame ones, dropping some. The sample shows 110,000 to 150,000 clones, about 51% of them seen only once. The sample in question was CD8+ T cells sorted from blood, obtained at week 4, from a patient treated with tofacitinib. These receptors all come from a human donor with alopecia areata.

V and J are TRBV29-1 and TRBJ2-2, with 8 bases aligning to TRBD1. J gave up 6 bases and V 5 bases, and 11 bases lay outside the gene matches. CDR1 SQVTM and CDR2 ANQGSEA come from the germline V gene. The CDR3 runs to 15 residues. CDR3: CSVWGRQGRSGELFF. CDR3 bases: TGCAGCGTTTGGGGGAGACAGGGGAGATCCGGGGAGCTGTTTTTT.

This chain links TRBV12-5 with TRBJ2-5; TRBD2 aligns across 14 bases. Trimming cost V 2 bases and J 5 bases; bases outside gene matches: 13. In germline, CDR1 is LGHNT, CDR2 FRNRAP. The CDR3 covers 19 residues. The CDR3 spells CASGLPTSGGANPVETQYF. The DNA of the CDR3 is TGTGCTAGTGGTTTGCCGACTAGCGGGGGGGCCAACCCTGTGGAGACCCAGTACTTC. The variable domain in full, with the rest retrieved from reference TRBV12-5 and TRBJ2-5, is DARVTQTPRHKVTEMGQEVTMRCQPILGHNTVFWYRQTMMQGLELLAYFRNRAPLDDSGMPKDRFSAEMPDATLATLKIQPSEPRDSAVYFCASGLPTSGGANPVETQYFGPGTRLLVL.

V is TRBV10-3 and J is TRBJ1-6; tentatively, D is TRBD1 (5 bases). V was cut by 8 bases and J by 9 bases, with 14 bases left in between. The germline gives CDR1 ENHRY, CDR2 SYGVKD. The CDR3 has 13 residues. DNA of the CDR3: TGTGCCATCCACTCGGGGGAGGCTTCACCCCTCCACTTT. This encodes CAIHSGEASPLHF.

The chain joins TRBV7-9 to TRBJ1-2; 10 bases are shared with TRBD1. The CDR3 consists of 14 residues. With 5 bases clipped from V and 10 bases from J, the junction kept 10 bases outside the gene matches. Germline V gene data show CDR1 as SEHNR and CDR2 as FQNEAQ (reference sequence). This CDR3 is CASSPPGTGDHYTF. For the CDR3, the DNA is TGTGCCAGCAGCCCCCCCGGGACAGGGGACCACTACACCTTC. The full variable domain, with the rest looked up from reference TRBV7-9 and TRBJ1-2, is DTGVSQNPRHKITKRGQNVTFRCDPISEHNRLYWYRQTLGQGPEFLTYFQNEAQLEKSRLLSDRFSAERPKGSFSTLEIQRTEQGDSAMYLCASSPPGTGDHYTFGSGTRLTVV.

The chain is built from TRBV4-3 and TRBJ1-5; perhaps TRBD1 as D (5 bases). V was cut by 3 bases and J by 0 bases, with 12 bases left in between. The CDR3 extends over 16 amino acids. The germline gives CDR1 LGHNA, CDR2 YSLEER. The CDR3 DNA follows: TGCGCCAGCAGCCATATAAGGGGTTATAGCAATCAGCCCCAGCATTTT. As protein: CASSHIRGYSNQPQHF.

This clone showed up just a few times. This chain links TRBV5-1 with TRBJ1-1; D gene unclear. Trimming removed 0 bases at V and 7 bases at J, with 7 bases between. The CDR3 has 12 residues. Germline CDR1 reads SGHRS; CDR2 reads YFSETQ. CDR3 protein: CASSLEGVEAFF. CDR3 DNA sequence: TGCGCCAGCAGCTTGGAAGGAGTTGAAGCTTTCTTT.

J is TRBJ1-1 and V is TRBV30; D remains ambiguous. Germline V gives CDR1 GTSNPN, CDR2 SVGIG (reference sequence). The CDR3 is 12 residues long. Between the trimmed V and J ends, which lost 7 bases and 4 bases, there was a span of 13 bases. This CDR3 reads CALVHVGTEAFF. As DNA, the CDR3 is TGTGCCTTGGTACACGTTGGCACTGAAGCTTTCTTT.

CDR3: CASSDLERTSYNEQFF. The CDR3 bases are TGTGCCAGCAGTGACCTAGAGCGGACCTCCTACAATGAGCAGTTCTTC. This chain links TRBV27 with TRBJ2-1, with D possibly being TRBD2 (5 bases). Trimming stripped 5 bases from V and 0 bases from J, with 14 bases between. The CDR3 is made up of 16 amino acids. Germline CDR1 is MNHEY and CDR2 is SMNVEV (reference sequence).

The CDR3 coding sequence is TGTGCCAGCAGCCACCGACTAGTATCGGGTGAGCAGTTCTTC. Amino acid sequence: CASSHRLVSGEQFF. This chain uses TRBV13 with TRBJ2-1; D is possibly TRBD2 (6 bases). There are 14 residues in the CDR3. Trimming left V 5 bases short and J 9 bases short, with 17 bases between. Germline V gives CDR1 PRHDT, CDR2 FYEKMQ (reference sequence).

The V gene is TRBV9, the J gene TRBJ2-2; D uncertain. V was shortened by 4 bases and J by 0 bases, with 4 bases between the two germline ends. This CDR3 region has 13 residues. The germline V gene has CDR1 SGDLS and CDR2 YYNGEE. The CDR3 DNA sequence: TGTGCCAGCAGCCCTACGAACACCGGGGAGCTGTTTTTT. This sequence encodes CASSPTNTGELFF.

A word on this clone: The sample carries other DNA sequences with the same CDR3. The chain recombines TRBV13 with TRBJ1-1; possibly TRBD1 for D (5 bases). This CDR3 contains 12 residues. Trimming removed 3 bases from V and 5 bases from J, with 7 bases in between. The germline V gene encodes CDR1 PRHDT and CDR2 FYEKMQ (reference sequence). The CDR3 is CASSLSGTEAFF. The CDR3 nucleotides read TGTGCCAGCAGCTTGTCAGGGACTGAAGCTTTCTTT. Complete variable domain (other parts from reference TRBV13 and TRBJ1-1): AAGVIQSPRHLIKEKRETATLKCYPIPRHDTVYWYQQGPGQDPQFLISFYEKMQSDKGSIPDRFSAQQFSDYHSELNMSSLELGDSALYFCASSLSGTEAFFGQGTRLTVV.

The chain joins TRBV27 to TRBJ2-1; D ambiguous. Germline CDR1 MNHEY, CDR2 SMNVEV (reference sequence). The CDR3 sequence is 14 residues long. The V end lost 2 bases, the J end lost 5 bases, and 10 bases lay between the germline ends. CDR3 in DNA: TGTGCCAGCAGTTTACGGTCAGTAAACAATGAGCAGTTCTTC. Encoded protein: CASSLRSVNNEQFF.

Here the CDR3 reads CASSSTSGGWETQYF. In DNA, the CDR3 is TGTGCCAGCAGTTCCACTAGCGGGGGCTGGGAGACCCAGTACTTC. The rearrangement uses TRBV6-5 and TRBJ2-5; 11 bases are shared with TRBD2. CDR1 and CDR2 from the germline V gene are MNHEY and SVGAGI. The ends lost 4 bases at V and 5 bases at J; junction bases unmatched: 6. CDR3 length: 15 amino acids.

V usage is TRBV29-1 and J usage is TRBJ2-7; D possibly matches TRBD1 or TRBD2 (6 bases each). Trimming cost V 0 bases and J 2 bases, with 17 bases left between them. This CDR3 spans 16 amino acids. Germline V gives CDR1 SQVTM, CDR2 ANQGSEA. The CDR3 DNA reads as TGCAGCGTTGAAGATTTTAGAGGGGGGCTCACCTACGAGCAGTACTTC. Amino acids: CSVEDFRGGLTYEQYF.

This chain joins TRBV5-1 and TRBJ2-7; a possible D gene is TRBD2 (6 bases). This CDR3 comprises 14 residues. Germline values: CDR1 SGHRS, CDR2 YFSETQ. Trimming shortened V by 2 bases and J by 2 bases, and 11 bases separated the two germline ends. The DNA for the CDR3 is TGCGCCAGCAGCTTCTACGGGGGAGCCTACGAGCAGTACTTC. Amino acids: CASSFYGGAYEQYF.